This T cell receptor beta chain originates from a study of regulatory T cells in long-lasting Graves disease. Building of the TCR beta libraries involved iRepertoire HTBI primers and Arm-PCR of CDR3 regions. TCRdb re-called the multiplex PCR reads through MiXCR, storing one row per CDR3 protein. The repertoire has roughly 560,000 distinct CDR3 sequences, 15% to 20% of them found once; the top ten carry approximately 25%. As to time point: newly diagnosed GD, antithyroid drugs for less than 3 months. Generation of the TCR library employed RNA extracted from PBMCs. This clonotype was picked up many times. The V gene lost 7 bases and the J gene lost 0 bases, with 12 bases spanning the gap. The germline V gene encodes CDR1 ENHRY and CDR2 SYGVKD. This CDR3 is 15 amino acids long. Another study also made use of these data, one on T cells in Graves' hyperthyroidism and ophthalmopathy. That investigation notes: Hyperthyroidism had been newly diagnosed in patients aged 18 to 65, and its duration was under 2 months.

This receptor was taken from a woman aged 35-65 years with Graves disease. The J gene is TRBJ2-2, the V gene TRBV10-3, with D uncertain. The input for sequencing was peripheral blood mononuclear cells (PBMCs), taken at new diagnosis, from a patient treated with antithyroid drugs. The DNA for the CDR3 is TGTGCCATCACCGACGGACCTACGAACACCGGGGAGCTGTTTTTT. Translation gives CAITDGPTNTGELFF.